The 11 T cell receptor beta chains listed next were all sequenced from one sample in a study of blood T cell repertoires in COVID-19. Only in-frame clones appear in the TCRdb table, and some are missing; sequencing was by immunoSEQ multiplex PCR. The table shows about 100,000 clones, with approximately 86% occurring only once. Sequencing was carried out using peripheral blood. Receptors originate from a man aged 45 to 65 with active or convalescent COVID-19.

This clone occurred once. CDR3 nucleotide sequence: TGTGCCAGCAGCTTAGTAACTAGCGGGACTACAGATACGCAGTATTTT. Protein sequence: CASSLVTSGTTDTQYF. The chain has TRBV11-2 and TRBJ2-3; 10 bases match TRBD2. Germline loops: CDR1 SGHAT, CDR2 FQNNGV. With V trimmed by 1 base and J by 3 bases, 4 bases remained unmatched. The CDR3 runs 16 residues.

This clone has more than one count but fewer than ten. The V call is TRBV3-1 (or the pseudogene TRBV3-2), the J call TRBJ2-4; a possible D gene is TRBD1 (7 bases). Germline loops: CDR1 LGHDT, CDR2 YNNKEL (reference sequence). V was cut by 1 base and J by 6 bases, with 16 bases left in between. The CDR3 is 16 residues long. CDR3 sequence: CASSQGRRQGGNIQYF. CDR3 coding DNA: TGTGCCAGCAGCCAAGGGAGACGACAGGGAGGAAACATTCAGTACTTC.

This chain uses TRBV2 with TRBJ2-5, with D possibly matching TRBD2 (5 bases). The germline V and J ends were trimmed by 8 bases and 5 bases, with 21 bases remaining between them. The CDR3 consists of 15 residues. Germline V gives CDR1 SNHLY, CDR2 FYNNEI. The CDR3 DNA is TGTGCCAGCCACCGGACTCTGGCTGTTGGGGAGACCCAGTACTTC. Residues: CASHRTLAVGETQYF.

The J gene is TRBJ1-2, the V gene TRBV18, with 11 bases identical to TRBD1. With 3 bases clipped from V and 3 bases from J, the junction kept 12 bases outside the gene matches. CDR3 length equals 18 residues. CDR1 and CDR2 from the germline V gene are KGHSH and LQKENI. CDR3 nucleotides: TGTGCCAGCTCACCGAGAGTGGGGACAGGGGGTCCCGACTATGGCTACACCTTC. Protein: CASSPRVGTGGPDYGYTF.

V and J are TRBV4-2 and TRBJ2-7; no definite D call. The germline V gene encodes CDR1 LGHNA and CDR2 YNFKEQ. V dropped 3 bases and J dropped 1 base, with 10 bases sitting between them. CDR3 length equals 14 residues. The CDR3 loop is CASSQAQSSYEQYF. The CDR3, as DNA: TGTGCCAGCAGCCAGGCACAGTCGTCCTACGAGCAGTACTTC.

This clone appeared a single time. This chain uses TRBV11-3 with TRBJ2-7, with 9 positions matching TRBD1. With 1 base clipped from V and 2 bases from J, the junction kept 3 bases outside the gene matches. The germline gives CDR1 SGHNT, CDR2 YENEEA. The length of the CDR3 is 15 residues. The CDR3 DNA reads as TGTGCCAGCAGCTTAGGACAGGGGGAGACCTACGAGCAGTACTTC. Translating gives CASSLGQGETYEQYF. Combining the CDR3 with reference TRBV11-3 and TRBJ2-7 gives the whole variable domain EAGVVQSPRYKIIEKKQPVAFWCNPISGHNTLYWYLQNLGQGPELLIRYENEEAVDDSQLPKDRFSAERLKGVDSTLKIQPAELGDSAVYLCASSLGQGETYEQYFGPGTRLTVT.

The chain uses TRBV5-1 and TRBJ2-1; 7 bases are shared with TRBD1. Per the germline V gene, CDR1 is SGHRS and CDR2 is YFSETQ. The CDR3 has 16 amino acids. The J segment lost 0 bases and the V segment lost 3 bases, leaving 6 bases of the junction unmatched. The CDR3 nucleotides are TGCGCCAGCAGCTCCCTACAGGGGATCTCCTACAATGAGCAGTTCTTC. Encoded protein: CASSSLQGISYNEQFF. The entire variable domain, with the rest obtained from reference TRBV5-1 and TRBJ2-1, is as follows: KAGVTQTPRYLIKTRGQQVTLSCSPISGHRSVSWYQQTPGQGLQFLFEYFSETQRNKGNFPGRFSGRQFSNSRSEMNVSTLELGDSALYLCASSSLQGISYNEQFFGPGTRLTVL.

This chain links TRBV24-1 with TRBJ1-2; 8 bases match TRBD1. The V gene's germline CDR1 is KGHDR and CDR2 SFDVKD. J lost 8 bases, V lost 3 bases, and 4 bases had no gene match. The CDR3 loop spans 13 amino acids. CDR3 DNA sequence: TGTGCCACCAGTGATCCGACAGGGGCCGGCTACACCTTC. As protein: CATSDPTGAGYTF.

The chain's CDR3 is CASSFRAGNSPLHF. The CDR3 region has the DNA TGTGCCAGCAGTTTCCGGGCGGGCAATTCACCCCTCCACTTT. The chain has TRBV27 and TRBJ1-6; no clear D gene. Germline V CDR1 and CDR2: MNHEY, SMNVEV (reference sequence). Trimming removed 3 bases at V and 7 bases at J, with 10 bases between. The CDR3 totals 14 residues.

The chain links TRBV10-3 to TRBJ2-2; 15 positions match TRBD2. Per germline, CDR1 ENHRY and CDR2 SYGVKD. CDR3 size: 20 residues. V gave up 2 bases and J gave up 0 bases; unmatched junction bases: 7. The CDR3 region is CAISEAGTSGRRANTGELFF. The CDR3 DNA reads as TGTGCCATCAGTGAGGCCGGGACTAGCGGGAGGAGAGCGAACACCGGGGAGCTGTTTTTT.

V gene TRBV28 combines with J gene TRBJ2-4; tentative D call: TRBD1 (5 bases). Trimming left V 3 bases short and J 0 bases short, with 9 bases between. The CDR3 runs 15 residues. Germline assignment: CDR1 MDHEN and CDR2 SYDVKM. CDR3 coding DNA: TGTGCCAGCAGTTTTAAGGGGATAGCCAAAAACATTCAGTACTTC. Its protein product is CASSFKGIAKNIQYF.